This T cell receptor beta chain was recorded in a study of early T cells in non-severe SARS-CoV-2 infection. Study as a whole: The chains were unpaired, and the sequenced material was bulk RNA from unsorted whole blood.

Individual cDNA molecules carried attached unique molecular identifiers. TCRdb reanalysed the 5' RACE reads using MiXCR and keeps one entry per CDR3 protein. The table includes about 73,000 distinct CDR3 sequences, around 15% detected once. There are 12 residues in the CDR3. V shed 2 bases and J shed 8 bases, with 8 bases lying between them. Germline values: CDR1 SGHRS, CDR2 YFSETQ. The clonotype originates from an adult who was a healthcare worker with PCR-confirmed SARS-CoV-2 infection or an uninfected control (not recorded which). Sequencing input: whole blood. The rearrangement links TRBV5-1 to TRBJ2-1; D is unresolved. The CDR3, as DNA: TGCGCCAGCAGCTTTCGGGTAGATGAGCAGTTCTTC. Amino acid sequence: CASSFRVDEQFF.